The rows below give T cell receptor beta chains drawn from one sample of a study of cytomegalovirus exposure and HLA in healthy donors. Measured with immunoSEQ multiplex PCR; TCRdb has only the in-frame clones, and not every one. The sample contains some 98,000 clones, roughly a tenth of which appear only once. The sample comprised PBMCs. The receptor set was obtained from a man in his fifties in good health and CMV-seropositive. Both conserved end residues are part of each CDR3. D genes are given only for firm matches. Size values are once, few and many counts, or a class for expanded clones, and some rows have none.

TRBJ2-7,TRBV27,few,13,TRBD1,TGTGCCAGCAGTTTCAACAGGGGCTACGAGCAGTACTTC,CASSFNRGYEQYF
TRBJ1-3,TRBV6-1,NA,15,NA,TGTGCCAGCAGTGAAGCGAAGGGGTTTGGAAACACCATATATTTT,CASSEAKGFGNTIYF
TRBJ2-1,TRBV5-5,NA,16,NA,TGTGCCAGCAACCCCAGGGTCCTTAGGCCCTACAATGAGCAGTTCTTC,CASNPRVLRPYNEQFF
TRBJ2-7,TRBV6-6,few,14,NA,TGTGCCAGCAGTTACTCGTACTACTCCGACGAGCAGTACTTC,CASSYSYYSDEQYF
TRBJ2-7,TRBV30,NA,14,NA,TGTGCCTGGGAGATAGGGGGTCTGACCTACGAGCAGTACTTC,CAWEIGGLTYEQYF
TRBJ2-7,TRBV30,NA,12,NA,TGTGCCTATAGGGGCAGCCGGTGGGAGCAGTACTTC,CAYRGSRWEQYF
TRBJ2-7,TRBV5-1,NA,16,TRBD2,TGCGCCAGCAGCTTGGGGGGACTAGCGGGAGACCACGAGCAGTACTTC,CASSLGGLAGDHEQYF
TRBJ1-5,TRBV5-1,NA,12,NA,TGCGCCAGCACCGGGGGCAATCAGCCCCAGCATTTT,CASTGGNQPQHF
TRBJ1-1,TRBV2,few,14,NA,TGTGCCAGCAGTGTAAGGACAATGAACACTGAAGCTTTCTTT,CASSVRTMNTEAFF
TRBJ2-1,TRBV10-3,few,15,TRBD2,TGTGCCATCAGTGATAGCGGGGGCTCCTACAATGAGCAGTTCTTC,CAISDSGGSYNEQFF
TRBJ2-3,TRBV18,NA,15,TRBD2,TGTGCCAGCTCTCCTAGCGGGAGGGCCGCAGATACGCAGTATTTT,CASSPSGRAADTQYF
TRBJ1-5,TRBV28,NA,16,NA,TGTGCCAGCAGCTACGCTTTAAGGGGTAACAATCAGCCCCAGCATTTT,CASSYALRGNNQPQHF
TRBJ1-2,TRBV5-1,few,15,NA,TGCGCCAGCAGCTTGGAGGGCGACAGACCCTCGGGCTACACCTTC,CASSLEGDRPSGYTF
TRBJ1-6,TRBV7-9,NA,15,NA,TGTGCCAGCAGCCATGGGGGGTTGGTGGATTCACCCCTCCACTTT,CASSHGGLVDSPLHF
TRBJ2-7,TRBV28,few,12,NA,TGTGCCAGCGTCGGACAGTACTACGAGCAGTACTTC,CASVGQYYEQYF
TRBJ1-1,TRBV11-2,few,13,NA,TGTGCCAGCAGCTTAGGAGCGAACACTGAAGCTTTCTTT,CASSLGANTEAFF
TRBJ2-1,TRBV11-2,NA,15,TRBD2,TGTGCCAGCAGCTTTCGGCGGGAGGCCTACAATGAGCAGTTCTTC,CASSFRREAYNEQFF
TRBJ2-2,TRBV5-3,few,13,NA,TGTGCCAGAAGCGGGGAGGGGGCCGGGGAGCTGTTTTTT,CARSGEGAGELFF
TRBJ1-4,TRBV9,few,14,NA,TGTGCCAGCAGCACGCCCGGGTCACATGAAAAACTGTTTTTT,CASSTPGSHEKLFF
TRBJ1-5,TRBV5-1,NA,16,NA,TGCGCCAGCAGCTTGGTGGGGACTATCCCCGGTGAGCCCCAGCATTTT,CASSLVGTIPGEPQHF
TRBJ1-2,TRBV28,NA,17,TRBD1,TGTGCCAGCAGACAACCGCCCGGGACAGGGACTAACTATGGCTACACCTTC,CASRQPPGTGTNYGYTF
TRBJ2-7,TRBV25-1,few,15,TRBD2,TGTGCCAGCAGTGGAGTAGCGGGAGGTTGGTACGAGCAGTACTTC,CASSGVAGGWYEQYF
TRBJ2-3,TRBV7-6,NA,17,TRBD1,TGTGCCAGCAGCAGATCCGGGACAGGGGGCCGGGCAGATACGCAGTATTTT,CASSRSGTGGRADTQYF
TRBJ1-1,TRBV7-9,few,14,NA,TGTGCCAGCATTAAGGACAGCTTGAACACTGAAGCTTTCTTT,CASIKDSLNTEAFF
TRBJ1-6,TRBV6-1,NA,14,TRBD1,TGTGCCAGCAGAAACAGGGGCGGCAATTCACCCCTCCACTTT,CASRNRGGNSPLHF
TRBJ1-3,TRBV6-4,few,15,TRBD1,TGTGCCAGCAGAAAACCGGGACAGGGCTGTAACACCATATATTTT,CASRKPGQGCNTIYF
TRBJ1-2,TRBV10-3,NA,15,TRBD1,TGTGCCATCAGTAACAGGGGAAAAGAAAACTATGGCTACACCTTC,CAISNRGKENYGYTF
TRBJ2-1,TRBV7-9,NA,14,NA,TGTGCCAGCAGCTTAGGTCTTAGCACAAATGAGCAGTTCTTC,CASSLGLSTNEQFF
TRBJ2-3,TRBV13,NA,12,NA,TGTGCCAGCAGCTTAGATGTGAGTACGCAGTATTTT,CASSLDVSTQYF
TRBJ1-2,TRBV19,few,15,TRBD1,TGTGCCAGTACGCCCCGGGACAGCCTTAACTATGGCTACACCTTC,CASTPRDSLNYGYTF
TRBJ2-5,TRBV5-6,NA,17,TRBD2,TGTGCCAGCAGCTTGGGTTGGGGTATAGCGGGTGTGGAGACCCAGTACTTC,CASSLGWGIAGVETQYF
TRBJ1-1,TRBV2,few,13,NA,TGTGCCAGCAGTGCTCAGGTGGGCACTGAAGCTTTCTTT,CASSAQVGTEAFF
TRBJ2-5,TRBV7-2,NA,11,NA,TGTGCCAGCAGCTTCTCAGAGACCCAGTACTTC,CASSFSETQYF
TRBJ1-1,TRBV7-9,NA,16,NA,TGTGCCAGCAGCTTACGGGGGTCCGGGGGGTTGGCTGAAGCTTTCTTT,CASSLRGSGGLAEAFF
TRBJ2-1,TRBV28,NA,18,TRBD2,TGTGCCAGCAGTTTATCTTCCCTGGCTAGCGGGAGTGTCTATGAGCAGTTCTTC,CASSLSSLASGSVYEQFF
TRBJ1-1,TRBV7-9,NA,12,NA,TGTGCCAGCAGCTTAGTCAGGGCAGGAGCTTTCTTT,CASSLVRAGAFF
TRBJ1-5,TRBV21-1,NA,19,NA,TGTGCCAGCAGCACATGGGACAGGGGGCGCCACGGAAGCAATCAGCCCCAGCATTTT,CASSTWDRGRHGSNQPQHF
TRBJ1-5,TRBV10-3,NA,14,NA,TGTGCCATCAGTGCGGACAGAAGCAATCAGCCCCAGCATTTT,CAISADRSNQPQHF
TRBJ2-1,TRBV11-3,once,12,NA,TGTGCCAGCAGCTTGGCAGGGATTGAGCAGTTCTTC,CASSLAGIEQFF
TRBJ1-2,TRBV6-6,few,15,TRBD1,TGTGCCAGCAGCGATCGGGACAGACGCAACTATGGCTACACCTTC,CASSDRDRRNYGYTF
TRBJ2-1,TRBV12-5,few,16,NA,TGTGCTAGTGGTTTGGTTCTTGGTAGCGGATACAATGAGCAGTTCTTC,CASGLVLGSGYNEQFF
TRBJ2-1,TRBV18,NA,15,NA,TGTGCCAGCTCACTCGAGGGGGAATCCTACAATGAGCAGTTCTTC,CASSLEGESYNEQFF
TRBJ1-1,TRBV19,NA,16,NA,TGTGCCAGTACCTCCACCGGAGCGGTCGCCAACACTGAAGCTTTCTTT,CASTSTGAVANTEAFF
TRBJ1-4,TRBV25-1,few,14,TRBD1,TGTGCCAGCAGAGACAGGGCGTCTAATGAAAAACTGTTTTTT,CASRDRASNEKLFF
TRBJ2-5,TRBV9,NA,15,TRBD1,TGTGCCAGCAGCGTAGGTGGGACAGGGGGTGAGACCCAGTACTTC,CASSVGGTGGETQYF
TRBJ1-2,TRBV7-9,NA,16,NA,TGTGCCAGCAGTCCCGAGGGTCTCCTAGCTAACTATGGCTACAAATTC,CASSPEGLLANYGYKF
TRBJ2-4,TRBV2,NA,17,TRBD2,TGTGCCAGCAGTGAAGCATCTAGCGGGCTAGCCAAAAACATTCAGTACTTC,CASSEASSGLAKNIQYF
TRBJ2-1,TRBV11-2,NA,15,NA,TGTGCCAGCAGCTTAGCCCGCGGAGGCTTGGATGAGCAGTTCTTC,CASSLARGGLDEQFF
TRBJ2-7,TRBV29-1,few,12,TRBD1,TGCAGCGCCGGGACAGAGTCCTACGAGCAGTACTTC,CSAGTESYEQYF
TRBJ1-5,TRBV28,NA,14,TRBD1,TGTGCCAGCACACAGGGGGCCTGGAATCAGCCCCAGCATTTT,CASTQGAWNQPQHF
TRBJ1-2,TRBV7-9,few,14,NA,TGTGCCAGCAAGCCGGACGCCGGTAGCGTTGGCTACACCTTC,CASKPDAGSVGYTF
TRBJ2-7,TRBV2,NA,14,TRBD1,TGTGCCAGCAGTGTCGACAGGGGGCTCTACGAGCAGTACTTC,CASSVDRGLYEQYF